This record looks at one T cell receptor beta chain sequence and its context. The antigen remains undetermined. All patients picked for sequencing had shown, by flow cytometry, an expansion of CD8+CD57+ cells. Investigators profiled TCR beta VDJ and CDR3 from genomic DNA template. TCRdb reprocessed the reads with MiXCR, giving one entry per CDR3 protein. Of over 150,000 distinct CDR3 sequences in the sample, under 55% are singletons; the top ten hold around 2.9%. CDR3 length equals 14 residues. Germline V gene sequence: CDR1 SGHRS, CDR2 YFSETQ. The ends lost 5 bases at V and 5 bases at J; junction bases unmatched: 4. The data originate from a study of CD8+CD57+ T cells in acquired aplastic anemia. Study-wide background: 3.2 ug was the average amount of DNA from sorted CD4+ and CD8+ cells. Findings and caveats of the study: Overlap between patients and controls comprised twenty-nine CD8+ CDR3 sequences.

V is TRBV5-1 and J is TRBJ1-6; the match to TRBD1 covers 7 bases. Input material: sorted CD4+, CD8+, or CD8+CD57+ T cells (not recorded which) from PBMCs. The sequence derives from a human donor with aplastic anemia. In nucleotides, the CDR3 is TGCGCCAGCAGTGGGCAGGGGGATAATTCACCCCTCCACTTT. Amino acids: CASSGQGDNSPLHF.